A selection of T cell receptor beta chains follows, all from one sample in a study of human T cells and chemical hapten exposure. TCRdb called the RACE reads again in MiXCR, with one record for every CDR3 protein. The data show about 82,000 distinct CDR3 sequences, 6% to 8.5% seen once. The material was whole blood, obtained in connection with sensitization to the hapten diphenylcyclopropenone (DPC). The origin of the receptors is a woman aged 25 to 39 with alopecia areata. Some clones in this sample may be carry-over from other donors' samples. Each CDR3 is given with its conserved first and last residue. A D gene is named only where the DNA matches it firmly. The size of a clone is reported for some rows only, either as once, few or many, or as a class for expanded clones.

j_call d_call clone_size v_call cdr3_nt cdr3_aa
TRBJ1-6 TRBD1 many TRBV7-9 TGTGCCAGCAGCTTAGAACAGGGGGCGTATAATTCACCCCTCCACTTT CASSLEQGAYNSPLHF
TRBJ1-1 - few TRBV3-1 TGTGCCAGCAGCCAAGAGGCGTCGGGGGGAGGCACTGAAGCTTTCTTT CASSQEASGGGTEAFF
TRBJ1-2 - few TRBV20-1 TGCAGTGCTAGAGGGGGTAACTATGGCTACACCTTC CSARGGNYGYTF
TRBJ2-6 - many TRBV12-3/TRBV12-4 TGTGCCAGCACCTGGACAGGGGCCAACGTCCTGACTTTC CASTWTGANVLTF
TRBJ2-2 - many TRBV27 TGTGCCAGCAGTTCCCCCAGTGCCGGGGAGCTGTTTTTT CASSSPSAGELFF
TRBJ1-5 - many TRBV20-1 TGCAGTGCTAGTTACAGGGAAAATCAGCCCCAGCATTTT CSASYRENQPQHF
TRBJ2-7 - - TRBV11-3 TGTGCCAGCAGCTCCGGAGGGGGTTTTTCTTACGAGCAGTACTTC CASSSGGGFSYEQYF
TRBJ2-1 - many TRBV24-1 TGTGCCACCAGTGATTGGGGGGACAATGAGCAGTTCTTC CATSDWGDNEQFF
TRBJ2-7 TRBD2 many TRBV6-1 TGTGCCAGCAAGATAGCGGGGGTAGGGTCCTACGAGCAGTACTTC CASKIAGVGSYEQYF
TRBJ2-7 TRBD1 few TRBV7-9 TGTGCCAGCAGCCCGTGGGACAGGGACTACGAGCAGTACTTC CASSPWDRDYEQYF
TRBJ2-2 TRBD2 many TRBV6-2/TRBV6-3 TGTGCCAGCAGACGATCACTAGCGGGGGGCCTGACCGGGGAGCTGTTTTTT CASRRSLAGGLTGELFF
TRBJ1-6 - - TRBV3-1 TGTGCCAGCAGCCAGACTCGTTATTCACCCCTCCACTTT CASSQTRYSPLHF
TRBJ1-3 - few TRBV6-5 TGTGCCAGCAGTTACTCGATGCGGGGTTTCTCTGGAAACACCATATATTTT CASSYSMRGFSGNTIYF
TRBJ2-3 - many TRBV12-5 TGTGCTAGTGGTTTGGTTCTTGAGGATACGCAGTATTTT CASGLVLEDTQYF
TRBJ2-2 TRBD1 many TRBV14 TGTGCCAGCAGCCCGCTGGACAGGGAAAGGGCCGGGGAGCTGTTTTTT CASSPLDRERAGELFF
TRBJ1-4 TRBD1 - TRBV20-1 TGCAGTGCTACAGAATCAGGGGGCGTAGGTGAAAAACTGTTTTTT CSATESGGVGEKLFF
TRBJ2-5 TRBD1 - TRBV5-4 TGTGCCAGCGGCTGGGACAGTGTCGCCGGACAAGAGACCCAGTACTTC CASGWDSVAGQETQYF
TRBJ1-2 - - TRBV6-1 TGTGCCAGCAGTGAATGGGGGGGGGTGAATGGCTACAACTTC CASSEWGGVNGYNF
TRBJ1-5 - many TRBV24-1 TGTGCCACCAGCTCAGGGGCTTATCAGCCCCAGCATTTT CATSSGAYQPQHF
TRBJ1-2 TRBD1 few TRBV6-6 TGTGCCAGCAGTAATCCCGCGAGACAGGGTATCTATGGCTACACCTTC CASSNPARQGIYGYTF
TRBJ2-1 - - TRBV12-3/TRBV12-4 TGTGCCAGCAGTCCCCCCAGGGGCGACTACAATGAGCAGTTCTTC CASSPPRGDYNEQFF
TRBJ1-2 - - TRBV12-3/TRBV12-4 TGTGCCAGCAGTTTCGGAGAAACAGGGTTCTACACCTTC CASSFGETGFYTF
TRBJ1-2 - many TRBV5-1 TGCGCCAGCAGCTTGGGCTCCAGCGCGCTATATGGCTACACCTTC CASSLGSSALYGYTF
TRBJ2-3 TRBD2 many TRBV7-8 TGTGCCAGCAGCCCACTAGCGGGGGGCCGGGATACGCAGTATTTT CASSPLAGGRDTQYF
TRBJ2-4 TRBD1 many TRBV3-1 TGTGCCAGCAGCCCAAGGACAGGCAATTTAGCCAAAAACATTCAGTACTTC CASSPRTGNLAKNIQYF
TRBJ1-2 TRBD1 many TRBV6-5 TGTGCCAGCAGGCCACCACAGGGGGCCTCCCGCTTTGGGGGCTACACCTTC CASRPPQGASRFGGYTF
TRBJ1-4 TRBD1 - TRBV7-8 TGTGCCAGCAGCCGACCGGGACAGGGGGTATCAAAACTGTTTTTT CASSRPGQGVSKLFF
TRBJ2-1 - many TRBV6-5 TGTGCCAGCAGCCGCGGACGGGGGGCCCGCGGGGATGAGCAGTTCTTC CASSRGRGARGDEQFF
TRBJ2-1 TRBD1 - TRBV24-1 TGTGCCACCAGTGACTCCACGGGACAGGGCTCCTACAATGAGCAGTTCTTC CATSDSTGQGSYNEQFF
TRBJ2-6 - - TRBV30 TGTGCCTGGAGTACAAGACCCGGGGCCAACGTCCTGACTTTC CAWSTRPGANVLTF
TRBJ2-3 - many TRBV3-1 TGTGCCAGCAGCCAAGACCCCCCGGGGGCAGCAGATACGCAGTATTTT CASSQDPPGAADTQYF
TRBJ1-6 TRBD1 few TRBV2 TGTGCCAGCATTTCGGAGACAGGGAATTCACCCCTCCACTTT CASISETGNSPLHF
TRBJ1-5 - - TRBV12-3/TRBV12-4 TGTGCCAGCAGCCTCCCCCCAGGCAATCAGCCCCAGCATTTT CASSLPPGNQPQHF
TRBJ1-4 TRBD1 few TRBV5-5 TGTGCCAGCAGTTTGGGGACAGGGCCCTATGAAAAACTGTTTTTT CASSLGTGPYEKLFF
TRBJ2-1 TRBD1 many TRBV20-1 TGCAGTGCTAGAACCAGACAGGGAAGCTCCTACAATGAGCAGTTCTTC CSARTRQGSSYNEQFF
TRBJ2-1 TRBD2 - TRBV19 TGTGCCAGTAGCTATAGCGGGGGGGCCTTGAATGAGCAGTTCTTC CASSYSGGALNEQFF
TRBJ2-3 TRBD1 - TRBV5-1 TGCGCCAGCAGCCCCGGACAGGGGTCGCAGTATTTT CASSPGQGSQYF
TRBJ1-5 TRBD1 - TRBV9 TGTGCCAGCAGCGTCGAGGGACAGGATAATCAGCCCCAGCATTTT CASSVEGQDNQPQHF
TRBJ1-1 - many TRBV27 TGTGCCAGCAGTTTTTCGCGATGGGGCACTGAAGCTTTCTTT CASSFSRWGTEAFF
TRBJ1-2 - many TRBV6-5 TGTGCCAGCAGGAGGGACGCAGGGAACTATGGCTACACCTTC CASRRDAGNYGYTF
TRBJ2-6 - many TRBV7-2 TGTGCCAGCAGCTTAGCTAGGGTTAACCTGACTTTC CASSLARVNLTF